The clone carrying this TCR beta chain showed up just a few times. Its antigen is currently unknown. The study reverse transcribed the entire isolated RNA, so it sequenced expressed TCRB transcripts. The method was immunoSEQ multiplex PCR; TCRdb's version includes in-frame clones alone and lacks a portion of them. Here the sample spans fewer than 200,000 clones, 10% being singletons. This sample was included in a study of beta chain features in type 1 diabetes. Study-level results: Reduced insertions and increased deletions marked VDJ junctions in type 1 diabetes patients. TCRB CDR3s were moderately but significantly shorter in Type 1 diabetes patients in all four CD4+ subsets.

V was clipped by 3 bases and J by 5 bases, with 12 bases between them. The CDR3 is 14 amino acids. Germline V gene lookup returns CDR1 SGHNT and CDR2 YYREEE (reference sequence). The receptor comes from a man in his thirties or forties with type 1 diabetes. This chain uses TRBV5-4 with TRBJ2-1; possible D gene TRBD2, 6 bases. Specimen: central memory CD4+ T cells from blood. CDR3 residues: CASSSRTKDNEQFF. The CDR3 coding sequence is TGTGCCAGCAGCTCCCGGACTAAGGACAATGAGCAGTTCTTC.